This entry lists 5 T cell receptor beta chains sequenced from one sample in a study of blood T cell repertoires in COVID-19 (dated by TCRdb to 2020 to 2022). Library preparation employed the immunoSEQ multiplex PCR assay. As stored in TCRdb, this immuneACCESS dataset retains in-frame rearrangements with V and J assigned. A fraction of the clones does not appear; measured against another copy, unresolved V genes explain less than half of the discrepancy, and the remainder lacks a known reason. The sample contains about 220,000 clones, roughly 85% of them found a single time. Around 3.3% of the sample is in the top ten clones. Sequenced input: peripheral blood. The origin of the receptors is a woman older than 75 with acute or convalescent COVID-19.

This clone was recorded once. This chain uses TRBV19 with TRBJ1-1; 9 nucleotides align to TRBD1. V lost 3 bases to trimming and J lost 0 bases; unmatched junction nucleotides: 5. The germline CDR1 and CDR2 sequences are LNHDA and SQIVND (reference sequence). The CDR3 covers 16 residues. Written as DNA, the CDR3 is TGTGCCAGTAGTATTCTACAGGGGGCCTTGAACACTGAAGCTTTCTTT. This encodes CASSILQGALNTEAFF.

A word on this clone: Distinct nucleotide sequences in the sample also encode this CDR3. This chain joins TRBV6-1 and TRBJ2-5; unclear D gene. The CDR3 runs 13 residues. Germline V gene sequence: CDR1 MNHNS, CDR2 SASEGT. Trimming removed 0 bases at V and 5 bases at J, with 7 bases between. CDR3 sequence (DNA): TGTGCCAGCAGTGAAGCGCTTCGGGAGACCCAGTACTTC. Its translation is CASSEALRETQYF.

The CDR3 DNA reads as TGTGCCAGCAGCACAGGGGTGGGGCTCCCAACTAATGAAAAACTGTTTTTT. Encoded protein: CASSTGVGLPTNEKLFF. The genes are TRBV27 and TRBJ1-4; TRBD1 matches at 7 bases. Germline lookup yields CDR1 MNHEY and CDR2 SMNVEV (reference sequence). After removal of 6 bases from V and 0 bases from J, the junction contained 10 bases not matched to a gene. The CDR3 spans 17 residues.

V gene TRBV2 combines with J gene TRBJ1-1; TRBD1 might be the D (5 bases). The germline V gene encodes CDR1 SNHLY and CDR2 FYNNEI. CDR3 size: 15 residues. Between the trimmed V and J ends, which lost 6 bases and 5 bases, there was a span of 19 bases. The CDR3, as DNA: TGTGCCAGCAGGGATGAGACAGTGGGGTCGACTGAAGCTTTCTTT. It is translated as CASRDETVGSTEAFF.

This chain joins TRBV4-1 and TRBJ2-7; weak D call: TRBD1 (5 bases). Germline V CDR1 and CDR2: MGHRA, YSYEKL. V was trimmed by 2 bases and J by 3 bases, leaving 14 bases between them. The CDR3 totals 15 residues. The CDR3: CASSQPTGRYYEQYF. The CDR3 DNA follows: TGCGCCAGCAGCCAACCAACAGGTCGTTACTACGAGCAGTACTTC.